These T cell receptor beta chains were read from a single sample in a study of T cell responses to AZD1222 COVID-19 vaccine. Produced via immunoSEQ multiplex PCR; TCRdb's table is partial and in-frame only. The sample holds over 130,000 clones, around nine tenths seen once. This sample comprised peripheral blood, obtained on day 0 of AZD1222 vaccination. The receptor source for this set is an adult in good health. CDR3s include the opening cysteine and the closing phenylalanine or tryptophan. Each record gives: V gene, D gene, clone size, J gene, CDR3 protein, CDR3 DNA. The D gene is left open where the match is weak. Clone size is not always given. Where it is, it says once, few, many or a class for expanded clones.

v_gene: TRBV7-2
d_gene: TRBD2
abundance: .
j_gene: TRBJ2-3
CDR3aa: CASSLGASGSTDTQYF
CDR3nt: TGTGCCAGCAGCTTAGGGGCTAGCGGGTCCACAGATACGCAGTATTTT

v_gene: TRBV29-1
d_gene: TRBD1
abundance: .
j_gene: TRBJ1-2
CDR3aa: CSVAGTGGPYGYTF
CDR3nt: TGCAGCGTTGCCGGGACAGGGGGTCCCTATGGCTACACCTTC

v_gene: TRBV9
d_gene: .
abundance: once
j_gene: TRBJ2-7
CDR3aa: CASSVGPRGDMDEQYF
CDR3nt: TGTGCCAGCAGCGTAGGACCCAGGGGGGACATGGACGAGCAGTACTTC

v_gene: TRBV7-2
d_gene: .
abundance: .
j_gene: TRBJ1-3
CDR3aa: CASSHSDNSGNTIYF
CDR3nt: TGTGCCAGCAGCCATTCGGATAACTCTGGAAACACCATATATTTT

v_gene: TRBV27
d_gene: .
abundance: .
j_gene: TRBJ2-1
CDR3aa: CASSFSARNEQFF
CDR3nt: TGTGCCAGCAGTTTCTCGGCCCGCAATGAGCAGTTCTTC

v_gene: TRBV5-1
d_gene: .
abundance: .
j_gene: TRBJ2-1
CDR3aa: CASSLDRHNEQFF
CDR3nt: TGCGCCAGCAGCTTGGACAGGCACAATGAGCAGTTCTTC

v_gene: TRBV28
d_gene: .
abundance: .
j_gene: TRBJ1-2
CDR3aa: CASSSGQFRGYTF
CDR3nt: TGTGCCAGCAGTTCTGGACAGTTTCGGGGCTACACCTTC

v_gene: TRBV7-2
d_gene: .
abundance: few
j_gene: TRBJ1-3
CDR3aa: CASSLWGVGNTIYF
CDR3nt: TGTGCCAGCAGCTTATGGGGGGTGGGAAACACCATATATTTT

v_gene: TRBV18
d_gene: .
abundance: once
j_gene: TRBJ2-5
CDR3aa: CASSPPVGQGETQYF
CDR3nt: TGTGCCAGCTCACCACCGGTAGGCCAGGGGGAGACCCAGTACTTC

v_gene: TRBV9
d_gene: .
abundance: few
j_gene: TRBJ1-3
CDR3aa: CASSAVDTIYF
CDR3nt: TGTGCCAGCAGCGCTGTGGACACCATATATTTT

v_gene: TRBV6-5
d_gene: .
abundance: .
j_gene: TRBJ2-7
CDR3aa: CASLDGDSYEQYF
CDR3nt: TGTGCCAGCTTGGACGGAGACTCCTACGAGCAGTACTTC

v_gene: TRBV7-9
d_gene: .
abundance: .
j_gene: TRBJ2-1
CDR3aa: CASSHRVNEQFF
CDR3nt: TGTGCCAGCAGTCACAGGGTAAATGAGCAGTTCTTC

v_gene: TRBV4-2
d_gene: TRBD2
abundance: .
j_gene: TRBJ2-5
CDR3aa: CASSQDRIAGGETQYF
CDR3nt: TGTGCCAGCAGCCAAGATAGGATAGCGGGAGGGGAGACCCAGTACTTC

v_gene: TRBV20-1
d_gene: TRBD1
abundance: .
j_gene: TRBJ2-1
CDR3aa: CSASDRVRIYNEQFF
CDR3nt: TGCAGTGCTAGTGACAGGGTCAGGATATACAATGAGCAGTTCTTC

v_gene: TRBV28
d_gene: .
abundance: few
j_gene: TRBJ2-7
CDR3aa: CASNPWGDSSYEQYF
CDR3nt: TGTGCCAGCAACCCCTGGGGGGACTCTTCCTACGAGCAGTACTTC

v_gene: TRBV19
d_gene: .
abundance: .
j_gene: TRBJ2-1
CDR3aa: CASRGTTNEQFF
CDR3nt: TGTGCCAGTAGGGGGACAACTAATGAGCAGTTCTTC

v_gene: TRBV25-1
d_gene: TRBD1
abundance: .
j_gene: TRBJ2-3
CDR3aa: CASSLASGQGATDTQYF
CDR3nt: TGTGCCAGCAGTTTAGCGTCAGGACAGGGGGCAACCGATACGCAGTATTTT

v_gene: TRBV18
d_gene: .
abundance: .
j_gene: TRBJ2-1
CDR3aa: CASSQGGEEQFF
CDR3nt: TGTGCCAGCTCCCAAGGCGGGGAAGAGCAGTTCTTC

v_gene: TRBV9
d_gene: .
abundance: .
j_gene: TRBJ1-1
CDR3aa: CASSVVGGNTEAFF
CDR3nt: TGTGCCAGCAGCGTAGTGGGGGGGAACACTGAAGCTTTCTTT

v_gene: TRBV6-5
d_gene: .
abundance: .
j_gene: TRBJ2-7
CDR3aa: CASSYYQGTYEQYF
CDR3nt: TGTGCCAGCAGTTACTACCAGGGAACCTACGAGCAGTACTTC

v_gene: TRBV10-1
d_gene: .
abundance: .
j_gene: TRBJ1-3
CDR3aa: CASSESGQSPQF
CDR3nt: TGCGCCAGCAGTGAGTCTGGGCAATCACCCCAATTT

v_gene: TRBV6-1
d_gene: .
abundance: few
j_gene: TRBJ2-1
CDR3aa: CASSDEVLREFF
CDR3nt: TGTGCCAGCAGTGATGAGGTGCTTCGCGAGTTCTTC

v_gene: TRBV7-8
d_gene: TRBD2
abundance: .
j_gene: TRBJ2-3
CDR3aa: CASSQGTSGWGTDTQYF
CDR3nt: TGTGCCAGCAGCCAGGGGACTAGCGGGTGGGGCACAGATACGCAGTATTTT

v_gene: TRBV19
d_gene: .
abundance: .
j_gene: TRBJ1-2
CDR3aa: CASRPSRGTERGYTF
CDR3nt: TGTGCCAGTAGACCATCCCGGGGTACTGAGCGTGGCTACACCTTC

v_gene: TRBV19
d_gene: TRBD1
abundance: .
j_gene: TRBJ2-1
CDR3aa: CASSIKTGQGINEQFF
CDR3nt: TGTGCCAGTAGTATCAAGACGGGACAGGGGATAAATGAGCAGTTCTTC

v_gene: TRBV11-2
d_gene: .
abundance: .
j_gene: TRBJ2-2
CDR3aa: CASSFMEYTGELFF
CDR3nt: TGTGCCAGCAGCTTTATGGAGTACACCGGGGAGCTGTTTTTT

v_gene: TRBV7-9
d_gene: TRBD2
abundance: once
j_gene: TRBJ2-5
CDR3aa: CASSQRARTSGAYQETQYF
CDR3nt: TGTGCCAGCAGCCAAAGGGCGCGGACTAGCGGGGCATACCAAGAGACCCAGTACTTC

v_gene: TRBV19
d_gene: .
abundance: .
j_gene: TRBJ1-2
CDR3aa: CASSTGIANYGYTF
CDR3nt: TGTGCCAGTAGTACTGGGATCGCTAACTATGGCTACACCTTC

v_gene: TRBV13
d_gene: TRBD1
abundance: .
j_gene: TRBJ2-3
CDR3aa: CASISRGTGGTDTQYF
CDR3nt: TGTGCCAGCATCTCCCGGGGGACAGGGGGCACAGATACGCAGTATTTT

v_gene: TRBV5-8
d_gene: .
abundance: once
j_gene: TRBJ2-1
CDR3aa: CASSPARGWGNEQFF
CDR3nt: TGTGCCAGCAGCCCGGCCAGGGGCTGGGGCAATGAGCAGTTCTTC

v_gene: TRBV11-1
d_gene: TRBD1
abundance: .
j_gene: TRBJ1-2
CDR3aa: CASSPPRTGINYGYTF
CDR3nt: TGTGCCAGCAGCCCCCCCCGGACAGGGATAAACTATGGCTACACCTTC

v_gene: TRBV4-1
d_gene: TRBD2
abundance: once
j_gene: TRBJ2-3
CDR3aa: CASSQASTSGGLDTQYF
CDR3nt: TGCGCCAGCAGCCAAGCTTCGACTAGCGGGGGACTAGATACGCAGTATTTT

v_gene: TRBV3-1/TRBV3-2
d_gene: TRBD2
abundance: .
j_gene: TRBJ2-2
CDR3aa: CASSQAPRTSGATGELFF
CDR3nt: TGTGCCAGCAGCCAAGCCCCTAGGACTAGCGGGGCAACCGGGGAGCTGTTTTTT

v_gene: TRBV18
d_gene: .
abundance: .
j_gene: TRBJ2-6
CDR3aa: CASSHSGKAGANVLTF
CDR3nt: TGTGCCAGCTCACATTCGGGAAAGGCTGGGGCCAACGTCCTGACTTTC

v_gene: TRBV5-1
d_gene: TRBD2
abundance: .
j_gene: TRBJ2-1
CDR3aa: CASSVPGTSNEQFF
CDR3nt: TGCGCCAGCAGCGTCCCCGGGACTAGCAATGAGCAGTTCTTC

v_gene: TRBV2
d_gene: TRBD1
abundance: .
j_gene: TRBJ1-2
CDR3aa: CASTQTGLIYGYTF
CDR3nt: TGTGCCAGCACTCAGACAGGGCTCATCTATGGCTACACCTTC

v_gene: TRBV18
d_gene: .
abundance: .
j_gene: TRBJ2-3
CDR3aa: CASSPASTSTDTQYF
CDR3nt: TGTGCCAGCTCACCGGCCTCTACTAGCACAGATACGCAGTATTTT

v_gene: TRBV5-1
d_gene: TRBD1
abundance: .
j_gene: TRBJ2-2
CDR3aa: CASSLLTGDYTGELFF
CDR3nt: TGCGCCAGCAGCCTACTGACAGGGGACTACACCGGGGAGCTGTTTTTT

v_gene: TRBV5-5
d_gene: TRBD1
abundance: .
j_gene: TRBJ1-6
CDR3aa: CASSLVQGVSPLHF
CDR3nt: TGTGCCAGCAGCTTGGTTCAGGGGGTTTCACCCCTCCACTTT

v_gene: TRBV15
d_gene: .
abundance: .
j_gene: TRBJ2-7
CDR3aa: CATSPRRGGLHHYEQYF
CDR3nt: TGTGCCACCAGCCCAAGGAGAGGGGGACTGCATCACTACGAGCAGTACTTC

v_gene: TRBV5-8
d_gene: .
abundance: .
j_gene: TRBJ1-1
CDR3aa: CASSLVPPNPAAFF
CDR3nt: TGTGCCAGCAGCTTGGTTCCCCCCAACCCGGCAGCTTTCTTT

v_gene: TRBV3-1/TRBV3-2
d_gene: TRBD2
abundance: .
j_gene: TRBJ2-3
CDR3aa: CASSQDGAGGDTDTQYF
CDR3nt: TGTGCCAGCAGCCAAGATGGGGCGGGAGGAGACACAGATACGCAGTATTTT

v_gene: TRBV7-9
d_gene: .
abundance: .
j_gene: TRBJ1-1
CDR3aa: CASKRGNTEAFF
CDR3nt: TGTGCCAGCAAACGGGGGAACACTGAAGCTTTCTTT

v_gene: TRBV7-9
d_gene: TRBD2
abundance: .
j_gene: TRBJ2-7
CDR3aa: CASSAPTSGEGYEQYF
CDR3nt: TGTGCCAGCAGCGCGCCTACTAGCGGAGAGGGCTACGAGCAGTACTTC

v_gene: TRBV5-4
d_gene: TRBD1
abundance: .
j_gene: TRBJ1-2
CDR3aa: CASSLTGDYGYTF
CDR3nt: TGTGCCAGCAGCCTTACAGGGGACTATGGCTACACCTTC

v_gene: TRBV5-1
d_gene: TRBD2
abundance: .
j_gene: TRBJ2-7
CDR3aa: CASNTGLAEHYEQYF
CDR3nt: TGCGCCAGCAATACGGGACTAGCGGAACACTACGAGCAGTACTTC

v_gene: TRBV28
d_gene: .
abundance: .
j_gene: TRBJ2-4
CDR3aa: CASSLIGGKANIQYF
CDR3nt: TGTGCCAGCAGCCTTATAGGAGGGAAGGCGAACATTCAGTACTTC

v_gene: TRBV5-1
d_gene: TRBD1
abundance: .
j_gene: TRBJ1-1
CDR3aa: CASSLMGQGLNTEAFF
CDR3nt: TGCGCCAGCAGCTTGATGGGACAGGGACTGAACACTGAAGCTTTCTTT

v_gene: TRBV14
d_gene: .
abundance: .
j_gene: TRBJ2-7
CDR3aa: CASSRSPSYEQYF
CDR3nt: TGTGCCAGCAGCCGATCCCCCTCCTACGAGCAGTACTTC

v_gene: TRBV2
d_gene: .
abundance: .
j_gene: TRBJ1-2
CDR3aa: CASSEIIDTGDGYTF
CDR3nt: TGTGCCAGCAGTGAAATCATAGATACGGGGGATGGCTACACCTTC

v_gene: TRBV19
d_gene: .
abundance: .
j_gene: TRBJ1-1
CDR3aa: CASSSRIGAVNTEAFF
CDR3nt: TGTGCCAGTAGTTCCCGAATAGGAGCGGTGAACACTGAAGCTTTCTTT

v_gene: TRBV2
d_gene: .
abundance: once
j_gene: TRBJ2-3
CDR3aa: CASSETSDTQYF
CDR3nt: TGTGCCAGCAGCGAAACCTCAGATACGCAGTATTTT

v_gene: TRBV6-5
d_gene: .
abundance: .
j_gene: TRBJ2-2
CDR3aa: CASSFQINTGELFF
CDR3nt: TGTGCCAGCAGTTTTCAAATCAACACCGGGGAGCTGTTTTTT

v_gene: TRBV5-1
d_gene: .
abundance: .
j_gene: TRBJ1-4
CDR3aa: CASSLAGPSTNEKLFF
CDR3nt: TGCGCCAGCAGCTTGGCCGGACCCTCAACTAATGAAAAACTGTTTTTT